The present T cell receptor beta chain was sequenced within a study of sequential checkpoint blockade in melanoma (dated by TCRdb to between 2017 and 2020). Looking at the study overall: In a 1:1 randomization, patients received either first-line nivolumab then ipilimumab (arm A) or ipilimumab then nivolumab (arm B). DNA from more than 75 pretreatment melanoma tumor samples underwent TCRbeta immunosequencing. Maintenance nivolumab came after each of the two trial sequences. About 80% of the matched tumor biopsy pairs taken before and after treatment were from the same lesion. Matched tumor biopsies were taken from around 22 patients before treatment and at week 13, after single-agent nivolumab (arm A) or ipilimumab (arm B).

The immunoSEQ Assay was used to immunosequence TCRbeta CDR3 regions from genomic DNA. Before high-throughput sequencing, the genomic DNA was amplified using bias-controlled multiplex PCR. Concerning the study's data processing: To quantify the absolute abundance of each unique TCRbeta CDR3 region, the sequences were collapsed and filtered. Clonality, defined as 1 minus Pielou's evenness, was calculated using only productive rearrangements. Tumor T-cell fraction was calculated by normalizing TCRbeta template counts to the amount of usable DNA, which was estimated from several housekeeping genes. Clones with significantly greater frequencies in on-treatment versus baseline samples were identified using a previously published method. Held by TCRdb, this immuneACCESS table contains in-frame sequences only and omits some clones. Under half of the omission traces to an unresolved V gene where checked; the cause of the rest is unknown. That table supplies the V and J calls and clone size; D and trimming were determined from the DNA. For this sample there are about 18,000 clones; about 25% appear just once. The top ten constitute more than 5.5% of the sample.

Study-wide findings and limitations: Larger, independent patient cohorts are needed to validate the response-prediction model that combines TCR metrics and mutation burden. Within-arm analyses of tumor T-cell fraction were constrained by small sample sizes and reduced statistical power. Tumor T-cell fraction and clonality correlated with PD-L1 staining and CD8+ T-cell counts but not with mutational load. Achieving clinical benefit was about 30 times more likely for patients whose tumor T-cell fraction and clonality increased by week 13. Among patients in arm A, the nivolumab-first arm, pretreatment tumor TIL clonality was associated with response (P = .04).

Taken with the paper, the label for treatment or condition translates to: randomized to nivolumab then ipilimumab (arm A) or the reverse (arm B). None of the patients in the trial had previously been given DNA-damaging chemotherapy. Samples came from patients with melanoma in CheckMate 064, a randomized, open-label phase II trial of sequential checkpoint blockade. Genomic DNA from formalin-fixed paraffin-embedded (FFPE) tissue samples served as the input for tumor TCR sequencing. As for this clone: No antigen is known for it. No qualities accompany the bases; no much larger clone lies one base away.

Counted from cysteine to phenylalanine, this CDR3 has 16 amino acids. Just CDR3 DNA is preserved here, 48 bases in frame from base 1. CDR1 and CDR2 are read off the germline V gene as SNHLY and FYNNEI. From V the trimming removes 8 bases and from J it removes 0 bases, while the gene matches leave 5 bases of the junction unaccounted for. This specimen was tumor tissue (inferred from file names), taken from a patient given nivolumab and ipilimumab in sequence. This clonotype was sampled from a human donor with melanoma. This chain joins TRBV2 to TRBJ2-2; 11 of the junction bases match TRBD2. The CDR3: CASATSGGANTGELFF. The base sequence is TGTGCCAGCGCAACTAGCGGGGGAGCGAACACCGGGGAGCTGTTTTTT.